The 3 T cell receptor beta chains below were found in one sample sequenced in a study of shared T cell receptors in the human thymus. Generated by immunoSEQ multiplex PCR, the TCRdb table keeps only in-frame clones and is missing some. The sample lists approximately 490,000 clones, around 78% occurring once. Separately, the same data were catalogued under a study of human thymus T cells.

The sample consisted of thymocytes. The receptors here all came from a boy under two years old with a congenital heart defect.

Turning to this clone: Other DNA sequences in the sample encode the same CDR3. This chain connects TRBV7-9 to TRBJ1-2; 8 nucleotides match TRBD1. The CDR3 length is 14 residues. V trimming: 4 bases; J trimming: 2 bases; junction bases outside the gene matches: 3. Germline lookup yields CDR1 SEHNR and CDR2 FQNEAQ (reference sequence). The DNA for the CDR3 is TGTGCCAGCAGCTCTCGGACAGGGAACTATGGCTACACCTTC. Translation: CASSSRTGNYGYTF. Together with reference TRBV7-9 and TRBJ1-2, the CDR3 gives the full variable domain: DTGVSQNPRHKITKRGQNVTFRCDPISEHNRLYWYRQTLGQGPEFLTYFQNEAQLEKSRLLSDRFSAERPKGSFSTLEIQRTEQGDSAMYLCASSSRTGNYGYTFGSGTRLTVV.

This clone was counted only a few times. The chain combines TRBV5-1 with TRBJ2-7; TRBD1 is a possible D gene (6 bases). The CDR3 runs to 15 residues. Trimming cost V 0 bases and J 5 bases, with 15 bases left between them. Germline assignment: CDR1 SGHRS and CDR2 YFSETQ. CDR3: CASSLGDTLINEQYF. CDR3 DNA: TGCGCCAGCAGCTTGGGGGACACCCTTATTAACGAGCAGTACTTC.

The chain carries TRBV29-1 and TRBJ2-5; D is possibly TRBD1 (5 bases). The germline V gene encodes CDR1 SQVTM and CDR2 ANQGSEA. The CDR3 has 12 amino acids. Deletions cut 6 bases from V and 2 bases from J, with 10 bases between. The CDR3 spells CSVPDSQETQYF. Written as DNA, the CDR3 is TGCAGCGTCCCAGACAGTCAAGAGACCCAGTACTTC.